This T cell receptor (beta chain) stems from a study of blood T cell repertoires in COVID-19. Overall study context: Donors in the United States, Italy and Spain gave samples during acute or convalescent COVID-19.

This table comes from immunoSEQ multiplex PCR, and its TCRdb copy is limited to in-frame clones, with some not included. The table includes roughly 250,000 clones, more than 75% detected once. The source material was peripheral blood. This clonotype was obtained from a woman aged 40 to 50 who had recovered from COVID-19.

The CDR3 DNA is TGTGCCAGCAGTTTATCGGGCAGGGGGGGAAACACCATATATTTT. Translating gives CASSLSGRGGNTIYF. The V call is TRBV27, the J call TRBJ1-3; the match to TRBD1 covers 7 bases. Trimming took 0 bases from V and 4 from J; bases not matched to a gene: 3. Germline CDR1 is MNHEY and CDR2 is SMNVEV (reference sequence). The CDR3 length is 15 residues.